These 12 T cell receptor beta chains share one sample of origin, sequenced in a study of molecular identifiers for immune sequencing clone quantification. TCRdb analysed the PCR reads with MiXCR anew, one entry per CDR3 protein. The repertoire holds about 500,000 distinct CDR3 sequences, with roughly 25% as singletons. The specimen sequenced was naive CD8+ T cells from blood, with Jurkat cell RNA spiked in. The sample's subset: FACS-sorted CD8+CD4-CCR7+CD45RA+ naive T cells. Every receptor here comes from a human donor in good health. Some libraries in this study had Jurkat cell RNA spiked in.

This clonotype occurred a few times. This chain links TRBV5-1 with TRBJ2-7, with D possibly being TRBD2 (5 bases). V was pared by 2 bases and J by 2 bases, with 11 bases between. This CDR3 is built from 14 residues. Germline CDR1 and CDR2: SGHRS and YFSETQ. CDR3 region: CASSLAGDTYEQYF. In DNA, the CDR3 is TGCGCCAGCAGCTTAGCCGGGGATACCTACGAGCAGTACTTC.

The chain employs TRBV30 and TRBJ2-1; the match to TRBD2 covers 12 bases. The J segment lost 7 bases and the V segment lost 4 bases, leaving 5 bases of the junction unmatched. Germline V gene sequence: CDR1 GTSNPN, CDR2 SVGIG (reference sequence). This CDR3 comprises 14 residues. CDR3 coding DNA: TGTGCCTGGACTAGCGGGGGGGCGGGGAATGAGCAGTTCTTC. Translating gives CAWTSGGAGNEQFF.

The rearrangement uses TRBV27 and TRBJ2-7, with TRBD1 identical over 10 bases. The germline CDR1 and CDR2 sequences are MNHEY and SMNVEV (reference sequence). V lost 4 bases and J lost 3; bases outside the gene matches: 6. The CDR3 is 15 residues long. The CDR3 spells CASSYPGQGFYEQYF. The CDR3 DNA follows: TGTGCCAGCAGTTACCCGGGACAGGGGTTCTACGAGCAGTACTTC.

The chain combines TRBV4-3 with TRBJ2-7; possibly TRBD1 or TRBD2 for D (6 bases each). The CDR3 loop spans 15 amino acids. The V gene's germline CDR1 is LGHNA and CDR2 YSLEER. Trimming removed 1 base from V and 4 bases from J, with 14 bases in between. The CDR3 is CASSQGRGARYEQYF. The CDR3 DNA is TGCGCCAGCAGCCAAGGTAGGGGGGCAAGGTACGAGCAGTACTTC.

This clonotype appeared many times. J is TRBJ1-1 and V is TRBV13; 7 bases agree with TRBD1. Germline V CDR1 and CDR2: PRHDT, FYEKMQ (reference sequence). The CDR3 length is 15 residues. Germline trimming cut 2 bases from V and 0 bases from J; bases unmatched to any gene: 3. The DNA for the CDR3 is TGTGCCAGCAGCTTAACCGGGACAGTGAACACTGAAGCTTTCTTT. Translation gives CASSLTGTVNTEAFF.

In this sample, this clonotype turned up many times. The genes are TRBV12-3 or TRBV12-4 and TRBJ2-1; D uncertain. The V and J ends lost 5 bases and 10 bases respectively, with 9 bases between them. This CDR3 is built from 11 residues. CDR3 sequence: CASSPGQEQFF. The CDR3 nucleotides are TGTGCCAGCAGTCCCGGCCAGGAGCAGTTCTTC.

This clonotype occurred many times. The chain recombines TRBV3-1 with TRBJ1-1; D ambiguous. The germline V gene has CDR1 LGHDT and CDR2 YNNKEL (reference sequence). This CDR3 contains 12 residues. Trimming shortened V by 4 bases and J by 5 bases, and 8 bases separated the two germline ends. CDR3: CASSLMSTEAFF. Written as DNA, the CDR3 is TGTGCCAGCAGCCTTATGAGTACTGAAGCTTTCTTT.

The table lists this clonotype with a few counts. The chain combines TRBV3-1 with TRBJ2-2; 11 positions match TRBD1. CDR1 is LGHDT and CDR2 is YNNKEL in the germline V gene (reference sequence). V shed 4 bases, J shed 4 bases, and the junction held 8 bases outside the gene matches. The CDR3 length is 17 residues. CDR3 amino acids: CASSLGTGGMSTGELFF. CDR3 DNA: TGTGCCAGCAGCCTTGGGACAGGGGGTATGAGCACCGGGGAGCTGTTTTTT. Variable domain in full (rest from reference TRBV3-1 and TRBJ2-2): DTAVSQTPKYLVTQMGNDKSIKCEQNLGHDTMYWYKQDSKKFLKIMFSYNNKELIINETVPNRFSPKSPDKAHLNLHINSLELGDSAVYFCASSLGTGGMSTGELFFGEGSRLTVL.

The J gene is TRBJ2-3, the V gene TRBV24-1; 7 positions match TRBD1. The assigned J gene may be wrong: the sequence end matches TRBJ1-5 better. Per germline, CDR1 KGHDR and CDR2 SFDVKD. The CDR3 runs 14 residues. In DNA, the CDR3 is TGTGCCACCAATGGGGACAGTAGCACAGATACGCAGCATTTT. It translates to CATNGDSSTDTQHF.

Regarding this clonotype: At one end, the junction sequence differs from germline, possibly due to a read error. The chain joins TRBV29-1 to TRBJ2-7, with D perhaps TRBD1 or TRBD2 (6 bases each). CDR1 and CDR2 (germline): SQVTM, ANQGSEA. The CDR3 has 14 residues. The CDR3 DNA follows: TGCAGCGTTGAAGATTGGGGGGCGTCCTCCGCGCCGTCCTTC. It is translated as CSVEDWGASSAPSF.

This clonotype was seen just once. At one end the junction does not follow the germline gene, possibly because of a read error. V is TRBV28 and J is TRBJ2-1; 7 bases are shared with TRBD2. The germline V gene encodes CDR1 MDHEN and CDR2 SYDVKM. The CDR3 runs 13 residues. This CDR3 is CASSLPGGNGQFF. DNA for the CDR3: TGTGCCAGCAGTTTACCGGGAGGCAATGGGCAGTTCTTC.

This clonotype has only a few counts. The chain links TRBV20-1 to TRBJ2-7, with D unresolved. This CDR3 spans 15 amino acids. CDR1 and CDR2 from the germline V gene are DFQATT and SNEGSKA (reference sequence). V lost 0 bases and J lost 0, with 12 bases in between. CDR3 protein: CSARDRLQVSYEQYF. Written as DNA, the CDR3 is TGCAGTGCTAGAGATCGGTTGCAGGTCTCCTACGAGCAGTACTTC.